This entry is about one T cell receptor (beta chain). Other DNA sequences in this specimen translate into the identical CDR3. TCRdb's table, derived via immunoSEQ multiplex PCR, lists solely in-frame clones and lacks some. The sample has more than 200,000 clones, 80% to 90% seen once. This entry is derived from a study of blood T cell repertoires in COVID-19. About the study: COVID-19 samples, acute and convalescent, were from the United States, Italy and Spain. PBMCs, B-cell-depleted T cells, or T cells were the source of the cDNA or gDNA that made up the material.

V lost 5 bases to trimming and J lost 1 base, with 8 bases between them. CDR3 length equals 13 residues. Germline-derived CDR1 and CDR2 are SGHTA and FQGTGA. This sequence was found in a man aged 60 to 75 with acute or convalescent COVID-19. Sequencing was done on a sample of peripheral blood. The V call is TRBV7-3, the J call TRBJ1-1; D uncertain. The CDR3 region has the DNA TGTGCCAGCAGCCAACAAGAGAACACTGAAGCTTTCTTT. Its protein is CASSQQENTEAFF.